This is a list of T cell receptor beta chains from one sample in a study of T cell responses to AZD1222 COVID-19 vaccine. TCRdb's copy holds only in-frame clones and misses some; the assay was immunoSEQ multiplex PCR. Among 95,000 to 120,000 clones listed, 86% were seen once. Sequences were derived from peripheral blood, sampled on day 0 of AZD1222 vaccination. The receptors come from an adult in good health. CDR3s include the opening cysteine and the closing phenylalanine or tryptophan. The order of the fields is V gene, J gene, D gene, clone size, CDR3 DNA, CDR3 protein. The D gene is left open where the match is weak. Part of the rows lack a size; the others show once, few, many or a class for expanded clones.

TRBV7-8	TRBJ1-2	-	once	TGTGCCAGCAGCCCGGGTGACTATGGCTACACCTTC	CASSPGDYGYTF
TRBV5-5	TRBJ1-1	-	few	TGTGCCAGCAGCTTGCAATGGGGAAACACTGAAGCTTTCTTT	CASSLQWGNTEAFF
TRBV15	TRBJ2-7	-	-	TGTGCCACCAATACCAGGGGCCAACTCGAGCAGTACTTC	CATNTRGQLEQYF
TRBV28	TRBJ1-5	TRBD1	-	TGTGCCAGTGAGGGACAGGGGTATCAGCCCCAGCATTTT	CASEGQGYQPQHF
TRBV10-3	TRBJ1-2	-	-	TGTGCCATCAGTGATTCTAGGGGGTCGAGTGGCTACACCTTC	CAISDSRGSSGYTF
TRBV15	TRBJ1-5	-	-	TGTGCCACCAGCAGGGGGCGGGACTCCTTTAATCAGCCCCAGCATTTT	CATSRGRDSFNQPQHF
TRBV3-1/TRBV3-2	TRBJ1-1	TRBD1	-	TGTGCCAGCAGCCCAGGGGGGTACACTGAAGCTTTCTTT	CASSPGGYTEAFF
TRBV6-1	TRBJ1-5	-	-	TGTGCCAGCAGTGAAGGCGGGAGGGGGTCGCCCCAGCATTTT	CASSEGGRGSPQHF
TRBV6-2/TRBV6-3	TRBJ1-1	TRBD1	-	TGTGCCAGCAGTTACTCGGGACAGGGGGGCACTGAAGCTTTCTTT	CASSYSGQGGTEAFF
TRBV10-3	TRBJ2-7	TRBD2	once	TGTGCCATCAGTTCGGGACTAGCGGGGGGAAATGACTACGAGCAGTACTTC	CAISSGLAGGNDYEQYF
TRBV7-9	TRBJ1-5	-	few	TGTGCCAGCAGCTCGGCAGGCAGGGGCAATCAGCCCCAGCATTTT	CASSSAGRGNQPQHF
TRBV2	TRBJ2-1	-	-	TGTGCCAGCAGGGACCTAGCAGGGGGGGACTACAATGAGCAGTTCTTC	CASRDLAGGDYNEQFF
TRBV6-5	TRBJ2-7	-	-	TGTGCCAGCAGTCTTCAGGACAGAGCCTACGAGCAGTACTTC	CASSLQDRAYEQYF
TRBV6-5	TRBJ1-2	TRBD1	few	TGTGCCAGCACCATAAACCCCGGGACAGAGTATGGCTACACCTTC	CASTINPGTEYGYTF
TRBV20-1	TRBJ1-4	-	-	TGCAGTGCCACCGCTAGGGAAAAACTGTTTTTT	CSATAREKLFF
TRBV7-8	TRBJ1-5	TRBD1	once	TGTGCCAGCAGCTTAGCGGGACAGGTCAATCAGCCCCAGCATTTT	CASSLAGQVNQPQHF
TRBV5-1	TRBJ2-2	-	-	TGCGCCAGCAGCCCCATCCAGGGAAAGGGCACCGGGGAGCTGTTTTTT	CASSPIQGKGTGELFF
TRBV4-1	TRBJ1-3	-	-	TGCGCCAGCAGCCAAGCAGCGGGGCTCCGGAACACCATATATTTT	CASSQAAGLRNTIYF
TRBV24-1	TRBJ2-3	-	few	TGTGCCACCAGTGATTGGCGGAACACAGATACGCAGTATTTT	CATSDWRNTDTQYF
TRBV3-1/TRBV3-2	TRBJ2-7	-	-	TGTGCCAGCACCCGGACGGGAACCTACGAGCAGTACTTC	CASTRTGTYEQYF
TRBV3-1/TRBV3-2	TRBJ1-5	TRBD1	-	TGTGCCAGCAGCCCCGGGACAGGGTATCAGCCCCAGCATTTT	CASSPGTGYQPQHF
TRBV4-1	TRBJ1-1	-	-	TGCGCCAGCAGCCAAGGAGTAGGTCTGAACACTGAAGCTTTCTTT	CASSQGVGLNTEAFF
TRBV6-6	TRBJ1-2	-	-	TGTGCCAGCGGGTCGAGTAATGGCTACACCTTC	CASGSSNGYTF
TRBV3-1/TRBV3-2	TRBJ1-5	-	once	TGTGCCAGCAGCCAAGATACCGGGGGCGCTGGGCAGCCCCAGCATTTT	CASSQDTGGAGQPQHF
TRBV9	TRBJ2-5	TRBD1	-	TGTGCCAGCAGCGAAGGGACAGGGGGAGAGACCCAGTACTTC	CASSEGTGGETQYF
TRBV4-2	TRBJ1-2	-	-	TGTGCCAGCAGCCAAGCGGGGGGAGGGGCCTATGGCTACACCTTC	CASSQAGGGAYGYTF
TRBV29-1	TRBJ1-1	TRBD1	-	TGCAGCGGCTCTGGACAGGTGAACACTGAAGCTTTCTTT	CSGSGQVNTEAFF
TRBV10-3	TRBJ1-5	-	many	TGTGCCATCAGTGATGCAGGGTCAATCTATCCCCAGCATTTT	CAISDAGSIYPQHF
TRBV7-2	TRBJ2-3	TRBD1	-	TGTGCCAGCAGCTTAGTGGGGACAGGGAATCCAGATACGCAGTATTTT	CASSLVGTGNPDTQYF
TRBV14	TRBJ2-7	-	-	TGTGCCAGCAGCCGCCGGGACAAAAACTACGAGCAGTACTTC	CASSRRDKNYEQYF
TRBV20-1	TRBJ2-7	TRBD2	-	TGCAGTGCTAGTCCTACGACTAGCGGCTCCTACGAGCAGTACTTC	CSASPTTSGSYEQYF
TRBV5-8	TRBJ1-5	TRBD1	-	TGTGCCAGCAGCTCGGATCCGGACAGGTTCCCCCAGCCCCAGCATTTT	CASSSDPDRFPQPQHF
TRBV30	TRBJ1-2	TRBD1	-	TGTGCCTGGTCACGAGCCGGGACAGGGGGTGGCTACACCTTC	CAWSRAGTGGGYTF
TRBV5-4	TRBJ2-3	-	-	TGTGCCAGCAGCTTGGACTGGAACTCGGATACGCAGTATTTT	CASSLDWNSDTQYF
TRBV7-7	TRBJ2-3	TRBD2	-	TGTGCCAGCAGCTTCACGGGGGGGCCGTCAGATACGCAGTATTTT	CASSFTGGPSDTQYF
TRBV19	TRBJ1-3	-	-	TGTGCCAGTATCCCTGCCGGGAGGGAGTACACCATATATTTT	CASIPAGREYTIYF